This entry lists 10 T cell receptor beta chains sequenced from one sample in a study of vaccination effects on CD4 cells after COVID-19. Assay used: immunoSEQ multiplex PCR; TCRdb lists only in-frame clones, some missing. The sample has tens of thousands of clones; approximately 78% are singletons. Prior to sequencing, the ViraFEST assay stimulated PBMC with viral peptide pools, which expanded the antigen-specific CD4+ T cells. Scientists isolated CD4+ T cells after an approximately 11-day culture period ended. Each participant was administered two doses of either the BNT162b2 or the mRNA-1273 vaccine. Their target antigens are unknown. The sequences come from CD4+ T cells from PBMCs cultured with HCoV-OC43 spike peptides, collected after COVID-19 vaccination. As to subset: HCoV-OC43 spike overlapping peptide pool stimulation. The receptors were sampled from a human donor who received a COVID-19 vaccine.

The chain carries TRBV24-1 and TRBJ2-2, with 10 positions matching TRBD1. There are 16 residues in the CDR3. J was trimmed by 7 bases and V by 3 bases; bases with no gene match: 7. In germline, CDR1 is KGHDR, CDR2 SFDVKD. The CDR3, as DNA: TGTGCCACCAGTGATACCGGGACAGGGGTGAACGGGGAGCTGTTTTTT. It codes for CATSDTGTGVNGELFF.

The genes are TRBV7-6 and TRBJ1-1, with TRBD1 identical over 10 bases. CDR1 is SGHVS, CDR2 FNYEAQ, per germline. CDR3 size: 15 residues. The V and J ends lost 3 bases and 1 base, in that order; junction bases with no gene match: 2. The CDR3 region has the DNA TGTGCCAGCAGCTTTGGGACAGGGGCGAACACTGAAGCTTTCTTT. Translation: CASSFGTGANTEAFF.

The V call is TRBV7-9, the J call TRBJ1-1; tentatively, D is TRBD1 (5 bases). This CDR3 region has 15 residues. Germline V gives CDR1 SEHNR, CDR2 FQNEAQ (reference sequence). The V and J ends lost 6 bases and 3 bases respectively, with 17 bases between them. The CDR3 loop is CASRYLSGRDTEAFF. For the CDR3, the DNA is TGTGCCAGCAGATACCTTTCGGGGCGTGACACTGAAGCTTTCTTT.

The CDR3 DNA is TGTGCCAGTACCGTTGGGCGGGAGCTCCCCTATGGCTACACCTTC. The encoded protein is CASTVGRELPYGYTF. The chain links TRBV19 to TRBJ1-2; unclear D gene. Trimming removed 7 bases at V and 4 bases at J, with 19 bases between. The germline CDR1 and CDR2 sequences are LNHDA and SQIVND (reference sequence). The CDR3 contains 15 residues.

The rearrangement joins TRBV2 to TRBJ2-5; D may be TRBD2 (7 bases). The V and J ends lost 4 bases and 1 base respectively, with 13 bases between them. Germline V gene lookup returns CDR1 SNHLY and CDR2 FYNNEI. The CDR3 contains 15 residues. Here the CDR3 DNA reads TGTGCCAGCAGTGGAAGGGGGGGCGGCCAAGAGACCCAGTACTTC. It codes for CASSGRGGGQETQYF.

V is TRBV2 and J is TRBJ2-2; D remains unclear. This CDR3 region has 14 residues. V lost 7 bases to trimming and J lost 0 bases, with 9 bases between them. Germline V gene lookup returns CDR1 SNHLY and CDR2 FYNNEI. The CDR3 protein is CASTGVANTGELFF. The CDR3, as DNA: TGTGCCAGCACGGGCGTCGCGAACACCGGGGAGCTGTTTTTT. The full variable domain, in which reference TRBV2 and TRBJ2-2 provide the parts outside the CDR3, is EPEVTQTPSHQVTQMGQEVILRCVPISNHLYFYWYRQILGQKVEFLVSFYNNEISEKSEIFDDQFSVERPDGSNFTLKIRSTKLEDSAMYFCASTGVANTGELFFGEGSRLTVL.

This chain joins TRBV11-2 and TRBJ1-2, with D possibly matching TRBD1 (6 bases). The CDR3 extends over 13 amino acids. Per germline, CDR1 SGHAT and CDR2 FQNNGV. Trimming took 5 bases from V and 4 from J, leaving 11 bases between them. In DNA form, the CDR3 reads TGTGCCAGCAGCCCCGGGGACACCTATGGCTACACCTTC. Translating gives CASSPGDTYGYTF.

This clone was recorded a few times. The gene calls are TRBV28 and TRBJ1-1, with D unclear. The CDR3 contains 12 residues. Trimming took 3 bases from V and 5 from J, leaving 7 bases between them. Germline assignment: CDR1 MDHEN and CDR2 SYDVKM. CDR3 loop: CASSFVRTEAFF. The DNA of the CDR3 is TGTGCCAGCAGTTTTGTTAGGACTGAAGCTTTCTTT.

Turning to this clone: Different DNA sequences within this sample yield the same CDR3. The chain is built from TRBV28 and TRBJ2-5; 7 bases are shared with TRBD1. Germline V gene data show CDR1 as MDHEN and CDR2 as SYDVKM. This CDR3 region has 14 residues. The junction had 4 bases not matched to a gene; V was cut back by 2 bases and J by 4 bases. CDR3: CASSLPGTAETQYF. CDR3 in DNA: TGTGCCAGCAGTTTACCTGGGACAGCAGAGACCCAGTACTTC.

The V and J genes are TRBV10-2 and TRBJ1-2; tentatively, D is TRBD1 (6 bases). Germline CDR1 reads WSHSY; CDR2 reads SAAADI. The CDR3 is 14 residues long. V lost 6 bases and J 2 bases, leaving 13 bases between the germline ends. CDR3 residues: CASSASGANYGYTF. CDR3 DNA: TGCGCCAGCAGCGCATCGGGGGCAAACTATGGCTACACCTTC.